This T cell receptor beta chain comes out of a study of T cell repertoires in cytomegalovirus infection. Study background: Through public TCR beta signatures, both CMV infection and matching HLA type were indicated.

Germline-derived CDR1 and CDR2 are SGHNT and YYREEE (reference sequence). This CDR3 is 15 amino acids long. V lost 0 bases and J 4 bases, leaving 13 bases between the germline ends. TCRdb re-derived calls from the reads in MiXCR, one entry per CDR3 protein. The data hold about 450,000 distinct CDR3 sequences, with roughly 31% observed a single time. To note about this clonotype: Its antigen remains unknown.

Findings and caveats of the study: The ex vivo response was dominated by HLA-C-restricted CMV-specific TCR beta clonotypes. Public TCR beta family frequency separated CMV-and-HLA carriers, including in an independent cohort.

The origin of this receptor is a human donor in good health (CMV status not recorded). Some clones in this sample may be carry-over from other donors' samples. Sequences were obtained from PBMCs. The V and J genes are TRBV5-4 and TRBJ2-5; tentative D call: TRBD2 (5 bases). CDR3 protein: CASSLGAGVGETQYF. DNA for the CDR3: TGTGCCAGCAGCTTGGGGGCGGGTGTTGGAGAGACCCAGTACTTC.